This TCR beta chain originates from a study of blood T cell repertoires in COVID-19. Study overall: Samples came from the United States, Italy and Spain, spanning acute and convalescent COVID-19.

Trimming at V came to 4 bases and at J to 2 bases, leaving 7 bases not matched to a gene. Germline CDR1 is MNHEY and CDR2 is SVGAGI. The length of the CDR3 is 16 residues. Original handling: Reference gene primer amplification in the assay estimated nucleated cell counts. Some clones are missing from TCRdb's copy, which holds only in-frame ones; the method was immunoSEQ multiplex PCR. V and J calls plus clone size are reproduced from that table; the DNA served to infer D and trimming. This table holds about 84,000 clones, around 82% found once. This sequence was found in a man older than 75 with active or convalescent COVID-19. Sequencing was done on a sample of peripheral blood. The chain recombines TRBV6-5 with TRBJ1-3; 8 nucleotides agree with TRBD1. CDR3 coding DNA: TGTGCCAGCAGTTTAGGACAGGGTAAAACTGGAAACACCATATATTTT. This encodes CASSLGQGKTGNTIYF.